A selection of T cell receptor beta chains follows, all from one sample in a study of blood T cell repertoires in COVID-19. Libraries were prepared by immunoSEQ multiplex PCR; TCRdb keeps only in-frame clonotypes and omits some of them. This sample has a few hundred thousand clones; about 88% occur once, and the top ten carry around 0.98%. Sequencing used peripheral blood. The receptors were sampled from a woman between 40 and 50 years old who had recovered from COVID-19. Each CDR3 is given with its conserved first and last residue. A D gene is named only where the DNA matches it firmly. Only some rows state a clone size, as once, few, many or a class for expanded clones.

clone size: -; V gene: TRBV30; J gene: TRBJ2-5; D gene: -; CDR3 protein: CAWRGPETQYF; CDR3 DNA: TGTGCATGGAGGGGGCCGGAGACCCAGTACTTC
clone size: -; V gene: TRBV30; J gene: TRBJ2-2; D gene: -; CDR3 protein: CGARDWWNTGELFF; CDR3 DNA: TGTGGTGCGCGGGACTGGTGGAACACCGGGGAGCTGTTTTTT
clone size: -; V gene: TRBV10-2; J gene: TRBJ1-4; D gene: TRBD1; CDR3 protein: CASTRDREKLFF; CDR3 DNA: TGCGCCAGCACCAGGGACAGGGAAAAACTGTTTTTT
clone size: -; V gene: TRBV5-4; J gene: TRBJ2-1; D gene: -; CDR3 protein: CASSLRSGGVDEQFF; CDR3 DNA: TGTGCCAGCAGCTTGCGGTCGGGCGGGGTGGATGAGCAGTTCTTC
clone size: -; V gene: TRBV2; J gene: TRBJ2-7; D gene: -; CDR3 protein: CASSEGLLGTYEQYF; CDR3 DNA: TGTGCCAGCAGTGAAGGTCTCCTAGGAACCTACGAGCAGTACTTC
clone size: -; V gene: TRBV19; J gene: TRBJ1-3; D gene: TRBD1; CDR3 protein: CASSLGTAGNTIYF; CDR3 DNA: TGTGCCAGTAGTTTGGGGACAGCCGGAAACACCATATATTTT
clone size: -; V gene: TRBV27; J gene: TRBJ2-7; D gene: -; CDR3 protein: CASSRRTAPGEQYF; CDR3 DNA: TGTGCCAGCAGTCGGAGGACAGCCCCTGGGGAGCAGTACTTC
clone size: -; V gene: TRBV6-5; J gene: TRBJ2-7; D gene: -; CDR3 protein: CASSYADSGVTEQYF; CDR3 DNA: TGTGCCAGCAGTTACGCGGACTCGGGAGTGACCGAGCAGTACTTC
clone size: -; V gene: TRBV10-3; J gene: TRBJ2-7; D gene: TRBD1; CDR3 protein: CAIGDRGYEQYF; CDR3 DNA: TGTGCCATCGGGGACAGGGGTTACGAGCAGTACTTC
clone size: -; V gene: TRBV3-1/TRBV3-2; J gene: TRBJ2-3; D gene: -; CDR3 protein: CASSQGPLSTDTQYF; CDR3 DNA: TGTGCCAGCAGCCAGGGGCCGCTTAGCACAGATACGCAGTATTTT
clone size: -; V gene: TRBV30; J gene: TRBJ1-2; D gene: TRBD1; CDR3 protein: CAWSPTGAHYGYTF; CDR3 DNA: TGTGCCTGGAGCCCCACAGGGGCCCACTATGGCTACACCTTC
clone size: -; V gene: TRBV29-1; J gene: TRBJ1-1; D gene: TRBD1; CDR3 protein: CSGQGGTRTGAFF; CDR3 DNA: TGCAGCGGACAGGGGGGGACCCGAACGGGAGCTTTCTTT
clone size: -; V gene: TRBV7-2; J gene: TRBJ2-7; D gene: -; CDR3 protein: CASSLDFFYEQYF; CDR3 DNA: TGTGCCAGCAGCTTAGATTTCTTCTACGAGCAGTACTTC
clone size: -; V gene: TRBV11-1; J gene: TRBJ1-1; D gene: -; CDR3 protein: CASSLANPGTEAFF; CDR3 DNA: TGTGCCAGCAGCTTAGCGAACCCGGGGACTGAAGCTTTCTTT
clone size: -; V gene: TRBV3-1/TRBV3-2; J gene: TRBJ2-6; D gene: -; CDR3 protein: CASSQGARAAGANVLTF; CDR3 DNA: TGTGCCAGCAGCCAAGGGGCGAGGGCGGCTGGGGCCAACGTCCTGACTTTC
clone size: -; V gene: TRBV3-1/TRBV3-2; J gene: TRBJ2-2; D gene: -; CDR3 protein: CASSQKQIDRRSGELFF; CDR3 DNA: TGTGCCAGCAGCCAAAAACAAATCGACAGGCGGAGCGGGGAGCTGTTTTTT
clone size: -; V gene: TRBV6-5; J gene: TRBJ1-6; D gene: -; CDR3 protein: CASSNRVWDSPLHF; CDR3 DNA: TGTGCCAGCAGCAACAGGGTATGGGATTCACCCCTCCACTTT
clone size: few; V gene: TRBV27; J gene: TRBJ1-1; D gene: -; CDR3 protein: CASRGRASIRAFF; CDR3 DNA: TGTGCCAGCAGGGGGAGGGCGAGCATTCGAGCTTTCTTT
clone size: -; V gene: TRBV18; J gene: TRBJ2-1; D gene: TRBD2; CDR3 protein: CASSPRGLAGGGPYNEQFF; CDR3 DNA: TGTGCCAGCTCACCACGCGGGCTAGCGGGTGGGGGCCCATACAATGAGCAGTTCTTC
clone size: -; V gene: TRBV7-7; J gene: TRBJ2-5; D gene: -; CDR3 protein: CASSPTPGGETQYF; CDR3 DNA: TGTGCCAGCAGCCCTACCCCAGGTGGGGAGACCCAGTACTTC
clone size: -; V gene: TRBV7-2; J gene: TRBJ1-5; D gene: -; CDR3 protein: CASSHRGGGNQPQHF; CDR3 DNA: TGTGCCAGCAGCCATCGGGGAGGGGGCAATCAGCCCCAGCATTTT
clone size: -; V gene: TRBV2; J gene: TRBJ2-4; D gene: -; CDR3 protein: CASSAEGENIQYF; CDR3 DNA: TGTGCCAGCAGCGCCGAGGGGGAAAACATTCAGTACTTC
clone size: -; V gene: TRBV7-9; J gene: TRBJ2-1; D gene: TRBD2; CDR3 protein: CASSRRSPSGPYNEQFF; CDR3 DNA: TGTGCCAGCAGCCGAAGGAGCCCTAGCGGTCCCTACAATGAGCAGTTCTTC
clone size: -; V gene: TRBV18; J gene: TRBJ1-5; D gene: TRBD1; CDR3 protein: CASSRTGGNQPQHF; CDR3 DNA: TGTGCCAGCTCCCGGACAGGGGGTAACCAGCCCCAGCATTTT
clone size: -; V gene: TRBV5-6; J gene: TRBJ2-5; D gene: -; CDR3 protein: CASSRRGPLQSGETQYF; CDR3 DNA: TGTGCCAGCAGCCGGAGGGGGCCTCTCCAGTCGGGAGAGACCCAGTACTTC
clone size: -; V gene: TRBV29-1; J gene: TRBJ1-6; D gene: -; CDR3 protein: CSVRQGLDSPLHF; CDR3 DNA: TGCAGCGTTCGTCAGGGGTTGGATTCACCCCTCCACTTT
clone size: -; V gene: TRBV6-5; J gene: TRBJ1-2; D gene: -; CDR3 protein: CASSQPRGYGYTF; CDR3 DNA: TGTGCCAGCAGCCAGCCCCGGGGGTATGGCTACACCTTC
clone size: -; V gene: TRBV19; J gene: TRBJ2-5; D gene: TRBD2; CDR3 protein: CASSIMRLAGGGETQYF; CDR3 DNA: TGTGCCAGTAGTATTATGCGGCTAGCGGGAGGAGGGGAGACCCAGTACTTC
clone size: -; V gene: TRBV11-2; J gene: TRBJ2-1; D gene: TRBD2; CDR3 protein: CASSLAGLADNEQFF; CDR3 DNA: TGTGCCAGCAGCTTAGCGGGACTAGCGGACAATGAGCAGTTCTTC
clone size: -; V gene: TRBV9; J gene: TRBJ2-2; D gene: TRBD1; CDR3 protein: CASSREQGARTGELFF; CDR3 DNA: TGTGCCAGCAGCCGCGAACAGGGGGCGCGGACCGGGGAGCTGTTTTTT
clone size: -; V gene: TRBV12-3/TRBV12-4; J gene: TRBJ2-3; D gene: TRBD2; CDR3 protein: CASRPGLGTQYF; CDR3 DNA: TGTGCCAGCAGACCGGGACTAGGGACGCAGTATTTT
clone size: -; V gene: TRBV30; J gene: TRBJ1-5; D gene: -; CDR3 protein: CAWSVDRGGPQHF; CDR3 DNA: TGTGCCTGGAGTGTAGACCGCGGGGGGCCCCAGCATTTT
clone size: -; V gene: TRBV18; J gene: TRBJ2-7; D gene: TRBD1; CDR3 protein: CASSPWNRGDNYEQYF; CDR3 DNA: TGTGCCAGCTCACCGTGGAACAGGGGCGATAACTACGAGCAGTACTTC
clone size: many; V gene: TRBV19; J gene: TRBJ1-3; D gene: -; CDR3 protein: CASTMGLGASGNTIYF; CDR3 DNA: TGTGCCAGTACCATGGGTCTAGGCGCCTCTGGAAACACCATATATTTT
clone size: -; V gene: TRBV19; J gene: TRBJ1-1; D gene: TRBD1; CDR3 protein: CASSTSTGGTEAFF; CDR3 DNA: TGTGCCAGTAGTACTTCGACAGGGGGGACTGAAGCTTTCTTT
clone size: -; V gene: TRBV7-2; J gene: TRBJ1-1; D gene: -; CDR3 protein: CASSLARSGGEAFF; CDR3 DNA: TGTGCCAGCAGCTTAGCGCGGAGCGGAGGTGAAGCTTTCTTT
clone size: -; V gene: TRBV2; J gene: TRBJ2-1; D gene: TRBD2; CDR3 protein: CASSWAGVDYNEQFF; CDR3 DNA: TGTGCCAGCAGTTGGGCGGGAGTCGACTACAATGAGCAGTTCTTC
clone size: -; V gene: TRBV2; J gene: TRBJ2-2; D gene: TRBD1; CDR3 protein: CASNPQGLNTGELFF; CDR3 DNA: TGTGCCAGCAACCCACAGGGGCTGAACACCGGGGAGCTGTTTTTT
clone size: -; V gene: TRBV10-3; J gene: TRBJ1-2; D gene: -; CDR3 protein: CAITPSYVLNDGYTF; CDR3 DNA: TGTGCCATCACCCCCTCGTACGTTCTAAACGATGGCTACACCTTC
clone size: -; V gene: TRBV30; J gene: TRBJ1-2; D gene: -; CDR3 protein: CAWRETGGYGYTF; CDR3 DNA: TGTGCCTGGAGAGAAACCGGAGGGTATGGCTACACCTTC
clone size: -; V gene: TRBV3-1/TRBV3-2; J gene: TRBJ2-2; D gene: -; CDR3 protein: CASSQDQTGLDETANTGELFF; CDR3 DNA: TGTGCCAGCAGCCAAGATCAAACAGGGTTGGACGAAACCGCGAACACCGGGGAGCTGTTTTTT